One T cell receptor beta chain is described in this entry. What it binds is not known. The sample is drawn from a study of T cell responses to AZD1222 COVID-19 vaccine. The data were produced by immunoSEQ multiplex PCR, yet TCRdb's version contains in-frame clones alone and is incomplete. The repertoire includes roughly 89,000 clones, approximately 87% of them detected once, and roughly 5% sits in the top ten. Germline CDR1 is SNHLY and CDR2 is FYNNEI. The junction had 17 bases not matched to a gene; V was cut back by 4 bases and J by 8 bases. The CDR3 spans 17 residues. Notes on the study in general: Among spike-specific TCRs, nearly half reportedly target unmutated variant regions.

The material was peripheral blood, obtained on day 0 of MenACWY control vaccination. The sequence derives from an adult in good health. J is TRBJ2-7 and V is TRBV2, with 10 bases matching TRBD1. In DNA, the CDR3 is TGTGCCAGCAGTGCCAAGGGACCAGGACAGGGGGTACGAAAGCAGTACTTC. This gives the protein CASSAKGPGQGVRKQYF.